The sequence of this TCR beta chain was determined in a study of identical twins. Via MiXCR, TCRdb re-called the 5' RACE reads, giving one row per CDR3 protein. The sample contains fewer than 250,000 distinct CDR3 sequences, approximately 9% of which appear only once. CDR3 length: 14 residues. Trimming removed 4 bases from V and 2 bases from J, with 11 bases in between. Per germline, CDR1 LGHNT and CDR2 FRNRAP. Only healthy Caucasians were included as donors. Whole-study findings and limits: Beta clonotypes that were abundant in cord blood contained fewer insertions, a pattern absent from memory repertoires. There was an excess of low generation probability in the out-of-frame alpha sequences that twins shared. Twins showed weaker excess sharing in their beta out-of-frame sequences.

This clonotype turned up a few times. Its antigen is not identified. The sample taken for sequencing was memory (CD45RO+) T cells sorted from blood. The receptor comes from a woman aged 18-35 years in good health. The rearrangement uses TRBV12-5 and TRBJ2-5; D call uncertain. The chain's CDR3 is CASGSGLLQETQYF. Here the CDR3 DNA reads TGTGCTAGTGGTTCCGGGCTACTACAAGAGACCCAGTACTTC.